The 9 T cell receptor beta chains below all came from one sample that was sequenced in a study of cytomegalovirus exposure and HLA in healthy donors. In the PCR, 60 Vbeta and 13 Jbeta primers were used. Here immunoSEQ multiplex PCR was the method, and the copy in TCRdb shows in-frame clones only, minus some. This sample has about 120,000 clones; 77% occur once, and the top ten carry roughly 5.2%. Sequenced material: PBMCs. The receptors derive from a young man in good health and CMV-seropositive.

The gene calls are TRBV4-1 and TRBJ2-7; 11 nucleotides match TRBD1. The trim removed 1 base at V and 3 bases at J, leaving 5 bases unmatched. CDR3 length: 16 residues. CDR1 is MGHRA and CDR2 is YSYEKL in the germline V gene. The CDR3 protein is CASSQGGTGGGYEQYF. The CDR3 nucleotides read TGCGCCAGCAGCCAAGGTGGGACAGGGGGAGGCTACGAGCAGTACTTC.

This chain joins TRBV7-9 and TRBJ2-7, with D uncertain. The CDR3 length is 12 residues. Germline CDR1 and CDR2: SEHNR and FQNEAQ (reference sequence). V lost 6 bases, J lost 3 bases, and 9 bases lay in between. The CDR3 sequence is CASSRLVYEQYF. The CDR3 DNA reads TGTGCCAGCAGTCGTTTAGTCTACGAGCAGTACTTC.

V is TRBV5-1 and J is TRBJ1-4; D may be TRBD1 (5 bases). V lost 3 bases and J 3 bases, leaving 15 bases between the germline ends. This CDR3 spans 16 amino acids. CDR1 is SGHRS, CDR2 YFSETQ, per germline. The CDR3 nucleotides read TGCGCCAGCAGCTCCACTGACAGTTACTCTAATGAAAAACTGTTTTTT. Protein sequence: CASSSTDSYSNEKLFF.

This clone was observed a few times. V and J are TRBV14 and TRBJ1-3; D not resolved. The germline CDR1 and CDR2 sequences are SGHDN and FVKESK. The length of the CDR3 is 14 residues. Deletions cut 4 bases from V and 4 bases from J, with 11 bases between. The CDR3 region is CASSPMNFGNTIYF. The CDR3 DNA reads TGTGCCAGCAGCCCCATGAACTTCGGAAACACCATATATTTT.

This clone has more than one count but fewer than ten. The chain couples TRBV28 to TRBJ1-3, with no clear D. The length of the CDR3 is 11 residues. CDR1 and CDR2 (germline): MDHEN, SYDVKM. V was cut by 4 bases and J by 10 bases, with 8 bases left in between. The CDR3 DNA sequence: TGTGCCAGCAGTTCCGGGGAAACCATATATTTT. Translation gives CASSSGETIYF.

This chain joins TRBV2 and TRBJ2-1, with 8 nucleotides matching TRBD2. CDR1 and CDR2 (germline): SNHLY, FYNNEI. The CDR3 has 15 amino acids. Unmatched junction bases numbered 1, after V lost 0 bases and J lost 3 bases. As DNA, the CDR3 is TGTGCCAGCAGTGAAGCAGCGGGAGTCTACAATGAGCAGTTCTTC. The encoded protein is CASSEAAGVYNEQFF.

This chain uses TRBV18 with TRBJ1-1; D ambiguous. Trimming removed 1 base from V and 1 base from J, with 7 bases in between. Germline lookup yields CDR1 KGHSH and CDR2 LQKENI. The CDR3 is 14 residues long. Here the CDR3 DNA reads TGTGCCAGCTCACCACTGGAGACGAACACTGAAGCTTTCTTT. Its translation: CASSPLETNTEAFF.

This clone was seen a single time. The genes are TRBV28 and TRBJ2-5; 8 nucleotides match TRBD2. Germline values: CDR1 MDHEN, CDR2 SYDVKM. The CDR3 covers 15 residues. Trimming cost V 5 bases and J 1 base; bases outside gene matches: 6. The CDR3 sequence is CASSPVAGSQETQYF. As DNA, the CDR3 is TGTGCCAGCAGTCCGGTAGCGGGAAGCCAAGAGACCCAGTACTTC.

V is TRBV5-1 and J is TRBJ1-1; D unresolved. The germline V and J ends were trimmed by 3 bases and 4 bases, with 10 bases remaining between them. This CDR3 is 13 amino acids long. In germline, CDR1 is SGHRS, CDR2 YFSETQ. The CDR3 is CASSSLDGTEAFF. As DNA, the CDR3 is TGCGCCAGCAGCTCCTTAGATGGCACTGAAGCTTTCTTT. The variable domain in full, with the rest retrieved from reference TRBV5-1 and TRBJ1-1, is KAGVTQTPRYLIKTRGQQVTLSCSPISGHRSVSWYQQTPGQGLQFLFEYFSETQRNKGNFPGRFSGRQFSNSRSEMNVSTLELGDSALYLCASSSLDGTEAFFGQGTRLTVV.